A single TCR beta chain is shown here with its context. This entry belongs to a study of blood T cell repertoires in COVID-19. Study as a whole: T cells, B-cell-depleted T cells, or PBMCs provided the cDNA or gDNA that served as material.

Germline CDR1 is LNHDA and CDR2 is SQIVND (reference sequence). The CDR3 length is 15 residues. Germline trimming cut 7 bases from V and 1 base from J; bases unmatched to any gene: 7. Original processing notes: Amplifying reference gene primers gave estimates of nucleated cell counts. Libraries were prepared by immunoSEQ multiplex PCR; TCRdb keeps only in-frame clonotypes and omits some of them. V and J calls and clone size come straight from that table; D and trimming were deduced from the DNA. The sample records approximately 170,000 clones, about four fifths being singletons. The receptor comes from a man in his sixties with active or convalescent COVID-19. Sequenced material: peripheral blood. The chain couples TRBV19 to TRBJ2-3; 8 bases fit TRBD2. CDR3 protein: CASTPGGARTDTQYF. In DNA, the CDR3 is TGTGCCAGTACCCCGGGGGGGGCGCGCACAGATACGCAGTATTTT.